This entry describes one TCR beta chain. Germline V CDR1 and CDR2: LGHDT, YNNKEL (reference sequence). The CDR3 sequence is 17 residues long. Trimming removed 0 bases from V and 2 bases from J, with 16 bases in between. This record comes from a study of blood T cell repertoires in COVID-19. The wider study: Specimens from acute and convalescent COVID-19 originated in the United States, Italy and Spain.

Authors' processing steps: Estimation of nucleated cell counts relied on the amplification of reference gene primers. Profiling relied on immunoSEQ multiplex PCR, and the TCRdb table lists in-frame clones only, not all of them. The DNA was the basis for D and trimming; V, J and clone size are from that table. The data contain about 85,000 clones, 79% of them singletons. Sequenced sample: peripheral blood. The clonotype was recovered from a man aged 65-85 years with acute or convalescent COVID-19. J is TRBJ1-1 and V is TRBV3-1 (or the pseudogene TRBV3-2), with D maybe TRBD1 (5 bases). The CDR3 spells CASSQESAGIGNTEAFF. The CDR3, as DNA: TGTGCCAGCAGCCAAGAATCGGCAGGGATTGGTAACACTGAAGCTTTCTTT.